Below, 20 T cell receptor beta chains from the same sample are listed, as sequenced in a study of T cells in women clearing cervical HPV infection (dated by TCRdb to the late 2010s). The method was the immunoSEQ multiplex PCR assay. Entries here come from immuneACCESS through TCRdb and include only in-frame sequences with V and J called. Some clones fail to appear in such tables; in the studies checked, an unresolved V gene covers under half of the shortfall, and the cause of the remainder is unknown. In this sample's table one finds about 30,000 clones. 4.2% of the sample lies in the top ten. The sequenced sample consisted of blood buffy coat. These TCRs come from a woman aged 18 to 75 with a cervical HPV16 infection that either progressed to CIN3+ or cleared (not recorded which).

About this clone itself: The read terminates 3 residues before the CDR3 end, so the remaining end is supplied by the germline J gene. The chain joins TRBV7-9 to TRBJ1-3; the match to TRBD1 covers 8 bases. Germline V gene lookup returns CDR1 SEHNR and CDR2 FQNEAQ (reference sequence). With 5 bases clipped from V and 8 bases from J, the junction kept 8 bases outside the gene matches. The CDR3 contains 14 residues. This CDR3 reads CASSRGQGTDTIYF. The CDR3 bases that were read are TGTGCCAGCAGCCGCGGACAGGGTACGGACACC.

Regarding this clone: Read coverage stops 3 residues before the CDR3 terminus; the germline J gene supplies the remainder. V usage is TRBV20-1 and J usage is TRBJ2-2, with a tentative D call TRBD2 (6 bases). Per the germline V gene, CDR1 is DFQATT and CDR2 is SNEGSKA (reference sequence). This CDR3 spans 13 amino acids. Between the trimmed V and J ends, which lost 5 bases and 7 bases, there was a span of 14 bases. The covered CDR3 bases are TGCAGTGCTCCCGGAGGGCCCGACGGGGAG. Translated, it gives CSAPGGPDGE. The entire CDR3 protein reads CSAPGGPDGELFF.

Worth noting for this clone: The read ends 3 residues before the CDR3 terminus; that terminus is restored from the germline J gene. V and J are TRBV19 and TRBJ2-6; D is perhaps TRBD1 (6 bases). CDR1 is LNHDA and CDR2 is SQIVND in the germline V gene (reference sequence). This CDR3 contains 17 residues. Trimming cost V 3 bases and J 2 bases, with 14 bases left between them. Partial CDR3 DNA: TGTGCCAGTAGTATCTACCCTGGACAGACTGGGGCCAACGTC. Translated: CASSIYPGQTGANV. The whole CDR3 sequence reads CASSIYPGQTGANVLTF.

Points on this clone: The read gets to within 3 residues of the CDR3 end, and the germline J gene fills in the rest. The V and J genes are TRBV7-9 and TRBJ2-1; 10 bases agree with TRBD1. The CDR3 runs to 15 residues. Trimming removed 4 bases from V and 3 bases from J; junction bases left unmatched: 3. Germline V gene lookup returns CDR1 SEHNR and CDR2 FQNEAQ (reference sequence). The DNA read from the CDR3 is TGTGCCAGCAGCTCGGGACAGGGGAACTACAATGAG. It yields the protein CASSSGQGNYNE. The CDR3 reads in full as CASSSGQGNYNEQFF.

Concerning this clone itself: The DNA ends 3 residues before the CDR3 does, and the rest of the CDR3 is filled in from the germline J gene. V gene TRBV10-3 combines with J gene TRBJ1-5, with 9 bases fitting TRBD1. The V gene's germline CDR1 is ENHRY and CDR2 SYGVKD. CDR3 length equals 17 residues. Trimming at V came to 2 bases and at J to 4 bases, leaving 9 bases not matched to a gene. CDR3 in amino acids: CAISETGTGTGNQPQHF. The sequenced CDR3 bases are TGTGCCATCAGTGAGACGGGGACAGGGACGGGTAATCAGCCC.

CDR3 DNA, as far as it was read: TGTGCCAGCAGGGCATTGGAGACC. Protein sequence: CASRALET. The entire CDR3 reads CASRALETQYF. The chain carries TRBV2 and TRBJ2-5; D is uncertain. From the germline J gene comes the end of the CDR3, since the read stops 3 residues before it. The length of the CDR3 is 11 residues. The V end lost 6 bases, the J end lost 5 bases, and 7 bases lay between the germline ends. Germline loops: CDR1 SNHLY, CDR2 FYNNEI. Drawing the rest from reference TRBV2 and TRBJ2-5, the complete variable domain is EPEVTQTPSHQVTQMGQEVILRCVPISNHLYFYWYRQILGQKVEFLVSFYNNEISEKSEIFDDQFSVERPDGSNFTLKIRSTKLEDSAMYFCASRALETQYFGPGTRLLVL.

A remark on this clone: The DNA ends 3 residues before the CDR3 does, and the rest of the CDR3 is filled in from the germline J gene. The chain has TRBV2 and TRBJ2-3, with D perhaps matching TRBD1 (6 bases). The CDR3 totals 15 residues. Per germline, CDR1 SNHLY and CDR2 FYNNEI. The germline V and J ends were trimmed by 3 bases and 0 bases, with 10 bases remaining between them. The CDR3 protein is CASSDTGPSTDTQYF. CDR3 DNA, as far as it was read: TGTGCCAGCAGTGATACAGGGCCTAGCACAGATACG.

To note about this clone: The read is 3 residues too short to cover the CDR3 end, so that end is filled in from the germline J gene. The V gene is TRBV2, the J gene TRBJ1-4; 10 positions agree with TRBD1. With V trimmed by 8 bases and J by 8 bases, 11 bases remained unmatched. Germline CDR1 and CDR2: SNHLY and FYNNEI. The CDR3 sequence is 15 residues long. Partial CDR3 DNA: TGTGCCAGCCGACAGGGGGCGCGATCAGACGAAAAA. Amino acids: CASRQGARSDEK. The complete CDR3 reads CASRQGARSDEKLFF.

In the case of this clone: The read falls 3 residues short of the CDR3 end, and the missing part is taken from the germline J gene. J is TRBJ2-7 and V is TRBV10-3, with 8 bases aligning to TRBD2. Germline CDR1 reads ENHRY; CDR2 reads SYGVKD. CDR3 length: 15 amino acids. V lost 4 bases and J lost 3; bases outside the gene matches: 8. CDR3 DNA (partial): TGTGCCATCAGTGGGTCTGCGGGGGGAATCTACGAG. Protein product: CAISGSAGGIYE. The CDR3, in full, reads CAISGSAGGIYEQYF.

As for this clone: With the read ending 3 residues before the CDR3 end, the germline J gene is used to fill in that end. This rearrangement joins TRBV6-4 to TRBJ1-2; TRBD1 might be the D (6 bases). The V end was cut by 0 bases, the J end by 4 bases, with 9 bases between. The germline V gene has CDR1 MRHNA and CDR2 SNTAGT. The CDR3 consists of 14 residues. The CDR3 is CASSDSGAGYGYTF. The covered CDR3 bases are TGTGCCAGCAGTGACTCGGGGGCTGGCTATGGC.

A remark on this clone: The read is 3 residues too short to cover the CDR3 end, so that end is filled in from the germline J gene. The genes are TRBV19 and TRBJ2-3; 8 nucleotides match TRBD1. CDR1 LNHDA and CDR2 SQIVND come from the germline V gene (reference sequence). This CDR3 has 14 residues. J gave up 6 bases and V 5 bases, and 7 bases lay outside the gene matches. The CDR3 DNA, read in part, is TGTGCCAGTAGTCTTCAGGGGGCAAGGGATACG. This codes for CASSLQGARDT. The whole CDR3 reads CASSLQGARDTQYF.

In the case of this clone: Read sequence stops 3 residues before the CDR3 end, and the germline J gene provides the missing end. This chain joins TRBV5-4 and TRBJ2-5; 8 nucleotides align to TRBD1. This CDR3 has 14 amino acids. V lost 4 bases and J lost 3; bases outside the gene matches: 5. Germline CDR1 and CDR2: SGHNT and YYREEE (reference sequence). The CDR3 is CASSLTGDEETQYF. The part of the CDR3 DNA that was read is TGTGCCAGCAGCCTGACAGGGGACGAAGAGACC.

With regard to this clone: The CDR3 end falls 3 residues outside the read, so it is completed with the germline J gene. The chain recombines TRBV10-3 with TRBJ2-7; 9 nucleotides agree with TRBD1. Per germline, CDR1 ENHRY and CDR2 SYGVKD. The CDR3 spans 16 residues. J lost 5 bases, V lost 5 bases, and 13 bases had no gene match. The sequenced part of the CDR3 DNA is TGTGCCATCAGTACTCGCGGGGGACAGGGACGAGACGAG. Protein: CAISTRGGQGRDE. The whole CDR3 protein is CAISTRGGQGRDEQYF.

With regard to this clone: Read data end 3 residues before the CDR3 end; the end is taken from the germline J gene. This rearrangement joins TRBV2 to TRBJ1-6; 8 bases are a match to TRBD1. Losses at the gene ends were 8 bases for V and 7 bases for J; bases not matched to a gene: 4. The CDR3 spans 13 residues. Germline V gives CDR1 SNHLY, CDR2 FYNNEI. The CDR3 sequence is CASPRQGNSPLHF. The DNA read from the CDR3 is TGTGCCAGCCCCCGACAGGGGAATTCACCC.

This clone shows up as large (0.1 to 1%) by frequency. With the read ending 3 residues before the CDR3 end, the germline J gene is used to fill in that end. The chain recombines TRBV6-2 or TRBV6-3 with TRBJ2-6, with TRBD1 identical over 8 bases. Germline values: CDR1 MNHEY, CDR2 SVGEGT. The CDR3 contains 16 residues. J was trimmed by 4 bases and V by 5 bases; bases with no gene match: 7. This chain's CDR3 is CASSTTGDAGANVLTF. The sequenced CDR3 bases are TGTGCCAGCAGTACGACAGGGGACGCCGGGGCCAACGTC.

Remarks on this clone: The read falls 3 residues short of the CDR3 end, and the missing part is taken from the germline J gene. The chain is built from TRBV7-2 and TRBJ2-5; D perhaps matches TRBD1 (6 bases). Germline CDR1 is SGHTA and CDR2 is FQGNSA. V was cut by 5 bases and J by 7 bases, with 8 bases left in between. There are 11 residues in the CDR3. This chain's CDR3 is CASSEQGTQYF. The sequenced part of the CDR3 DNA is TGTGCCAGCAGCGAACAGGGGACC.

Comment on this clone: The CDR3 extends 3 residues past the end of the read, so its final part is completed from the germline J gene. The chain is built from TRBV5-1 and TRBJ2-3; no reliable D call. The CDR3 totals 14 residues. V lost 0 bases and J 1 base, leaving 6 bases between the germline ends. Germline CDR1 and CDR2: SGHRS and YFSETQ. CDR3 bases read: TGCGCCAGCAGCTTGGGAACGGGCACAGATACG. Encoded protein: CASSLGTGTDT. The full CDR3 protein is CASSLGTGTDTQYF.

With respect to this clone: Mismatch with germline at one junction end may stem from a read error. The CDR3 is cut off 3 residues early in the read; its end comes from the germline J gene. This chain links TRBV4-2 with TRBJ1-4, with a tentative D call TRBD1 (6 bases). Germline CDR1 is LGHNA and CDR2 is YNFKEQ. This CDR3 spans 16 amino acids. The CDR3 region is CASSQSPPGAGEKLFF. The sequenced part of the CDR3 DNA is TGCGCCAGCAGCCAATCCCCGCCAGGGGCGGGTGAAAAA.

Points on this clone: The CDR3 end lies 3 residues beyond the end of the read and is filled in from the germline J gene. The chain joins TRBV6-2 or TRBV6-3 to TRBJ2-3, with TRBD1 matching 7 bases. This CDR3 spans 15 amino acids. J lost 1 base, V lost 6 bases, and 7 bases had no gene match. Looked up from germline, CDR1 is MNHEY and CDR2 is SVGEGT. The CDR3 here is CASSLRDSGTDTQYF. Partial CDR3 DNA: TGTGCCAGCAGCCTCCGGGACAGTGGCACAGATACG.

The sequenced CDR3 bases are TGTGCCAGCTGGGAGCCTACGGGGGATACG. Residues: CASWEPTGDT. In full, the CDR3 is CASWEPTGDTQYF. The rearrangement joins TRBV19 to TRBJ2-3, with a weak D call TRBD2 (5 bases). The CDR3 end falls 3 residues outside the read, so it is completed with the germline J gene. The CDR3 has 13 residues. The germline V gene has CDR1 LNHDA and CDR2 SQIVND (reference sequence). Trimming removed 9 bases from V and 6 bases from J, with 16 bases in between.